The 2 T cell receptor beta chains listed next were all sequenced from one sample in a study of OX40 agonist ivuxolimab in advanced cancers. The data were produced by immunoSEQ multiplex PCR, yet TCRdb's version contains in-frame clones alone and is incomplete. The data contain around 76,000 clones, around 87% of them singletons. The sequenced sample was CD4+ or CD8+ T cells sorted from blood, obtained in a trial of the OX40 agonist ivuxolimab. The origin of the receptors is an adult with an advanced solid tumor such as melanoma, head and neck, liver or kidney cancer.

There are a few counts of this clone. This chain uses TRBV7-9 with TRBJ1-2; D is perhaps TRBD1 (5 bases). V was pared by 4 bases and J by 7 bases, with 10 bases between. The germline CDR1 and CDR2 sequences are SEHNR and FQNEAQ (reference sequence). This CDR3 contains 12 residues. CDR3 DNA sequence: TGTGCCAGCAGCTCCGGGGGATCTGGCTACACCTTC. It is translated as CASSSGGSGYTF.

The chain links TRBV7-2 to TRBJ2-5; D uncertain. V was trimmed by 3 bases and J by 5 bases, leaving 10 bases between them. This CDR3 comprises 13 residues. Germline V gene sequence: CDR1 SGHTA, CDR2 FQGNSA. This chain's CDR3 is CASSLTRLETQYF. The CDR3 coding sequence is TGTGCCAGCAGCTTGACCCGATTGGAGACCCAGTACTTC. The full variable domain, its missing parts supplied by reference TRBV7-2 and TRBJ2-5, is GAGVSQSPSNKVTEKGKDVELRCDPISGHTALYWYRQSLGQGLEFLIYFQGNSAPDKSGLPSDRFSAERTGGSVSTLTIQRTQQEDSAVYLCASSLTRLETQYFGPGTRLLVL.